The 8 T cell receptor beta chains listed next were all sequenced from one sample in a study of a mutant IDH1 vaccine in newly diagnosed glioma (dated by TCRdb to about 2021). Libraries were constructed by the immunoSEQ multiplex PCR assay. What TCRdb holds here is the immuneACCESS table cut down to in-frame rearrangements. Part of the clones is not present; checked against another copy, under half of the missing clones reflect an unresolved V gene, and the others are unexplained. This sample has about 59,000 clones in its table, and roughly four fifths of those were observed once. Around 4% of the sample rests with the top ten. The sample's time point label, decoded: week 47, end of study. A 20-mer mutant IDH1 peptide at 300 micrograms in Montanide made up each vaccine dose, which was injected subcutaneously together with topical imiquimod. For these receptors, no antigen is known. The sequences come from PBMCs, collected from a glioma patient whose treatment included an IDH1 peptide vaccine. The receptor set was obtained from a man aged 25-45 years with glioma.

This clone has only one observation. V gene TRBV28 combines with J gene TRBJ1-3; D uncertain. Germline CDR1 reads MDHEN; CDR2 reads SYDVKM. Trimming cost V 6 bases and J 2 bases, with 23 bases left between them. The CDR3 is 18 residues long. The CDR3 reads CASSNNNRPAGAGNTIYF. Written as DNA, the CDR3 is TGTGCCAGCAGCAATAACAACCGGCCAGCCGGGGCTGGAAACACCATATATTTT.

The DNA of the CDR3 is TGCGCCAGCAGCCCTCTGGGGACAGGGGCTAAGAACACTGAAGCTTTCTTT. It is translated as CASSPLGTGAKNTEAFF. The chain links TRBV5-1 to TRBJ1-1; 10 bases fit TRBD1. V trimming: 4 bases; J trimming: 1 base; junction bases outside the gene matches: 10. The CDR3 consists of 17 residues. CDR1 and CDR2 (germline): SGHRS, YFSETQ.

The chain is built from TRBV5-4 and TRBJ2-7, with 11 positions matching TRBD2. CDR1 is SGHNT and CDR2 is YYREEE in the germline V gene (reference sequence). Trimming removed 0 bases from V and 2 bases from J; junction bases left unmatched: 7. The CDR3 runs 17 residues. The CDR3 region is CASSLGTSGLYTYEQYF. DNA for the CDR3: TGTGCCAGCAGCTTGGGGACTAGCGGGTTATACACCTACGAGCAGTACTTC.

In its sample, this clone was seen a few times. The CDR3, as DNA: TGTGCCAGCAGTTGGACGGAAAGGGATGAGCAGTTCTTC. Its translation is CASSWTERDEQFF. The rearrangement links TRBV5-6 to TRBJ2-1, with unresolved D. Per the germline V gene, CDR1 is SGHDT and CDR2 is YYEEEE. The CDR3 covers 13 residues. V was trimmed by 5 bases and J by 8 bases, leaving 14 bases between them.

This chain's CDR3 is CASSGASGGTYQETQYF. The CDR3, as DNA: TGTGCCAGCAGTGGGGCTAGCGGGGGGACGTACCAAGAGACCCAGTACTTC. V gene TRBV7-8 combines with J gene TRBJ2-5; 11 bases fit TRBD2. Germline lookup yields CDR1 SGHVS and CDR2 FQNEAQ. CDR3 length: 17 amino acids. V was clipped by 6 bases and J by 0 bases; unmatched bases: 9.

The rearrangement uses TRBV11-2 and TRBJ1-2; TRBD1 might be the D (5 bases). Germline V gives CDR1 SGHAT, CDR2 FQNNGV. V was cut by 3 bases and J by 0 bases, with 17 bases left in between. The CDR3 contains 17 residues. The chain's CDR3 is CASSFGHLQGANYGYTF. CDR3 coding DNA: TGTGCCAGCAGCTTCGGGCACCTACAAGGGGCTAACTATGGCTACACCTTC.

The rearrangement uses TRBV7-9 and TRBJ2-7, with D possibly TRBD1 on 6 matching bases. V was clipped by 0 bases and J by 11 bases, with 11 bases between them. Germline lookup yields CDR1 SEHNR and CDR2 FQNEAQ (reference sequence). This CDR3 is 12 amino acids long. The CDR3 spells CASSLAGGQEYF. As DNA, the CDR3 is TGTGCCAGCAGCTTAGCAGGGGGTCAGGAGTACTTC.

The rearrangement links TRBV27 to TRBJ2-5; TRBD1 agrees at 11 bases. Trimming took 2 bases from V and 4 from J; bases not matched to a gene: 3. The germline gives CDR1 MNHEY, CDR2 SMNVEV (reference sequence). This CDR3 has 15 residues. The CDR3 nucleotides read TGTGCCAGCAGTTTAGGACAGGGGGCTAGAGAGACCCAGTACTTC. As protein: CASSLGQGARETQYF.